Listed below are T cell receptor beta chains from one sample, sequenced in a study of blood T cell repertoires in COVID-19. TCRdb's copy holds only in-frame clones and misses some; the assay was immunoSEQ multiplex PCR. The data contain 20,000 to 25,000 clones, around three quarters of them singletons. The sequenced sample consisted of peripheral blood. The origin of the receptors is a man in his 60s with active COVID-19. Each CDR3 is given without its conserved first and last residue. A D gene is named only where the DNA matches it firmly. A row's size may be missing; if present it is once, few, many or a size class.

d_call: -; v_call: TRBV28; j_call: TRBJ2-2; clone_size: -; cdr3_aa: ASSLTGGDSGELF
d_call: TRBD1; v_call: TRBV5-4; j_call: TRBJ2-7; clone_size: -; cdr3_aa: ASSLDGTGRMYEQY
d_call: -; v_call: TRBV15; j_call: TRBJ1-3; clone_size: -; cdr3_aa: ATSTDSGNTIY
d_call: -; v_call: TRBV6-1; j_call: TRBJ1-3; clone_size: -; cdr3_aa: ASSENSLSGNTIY
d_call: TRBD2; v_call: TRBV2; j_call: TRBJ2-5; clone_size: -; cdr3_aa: AGNSGIGETQY
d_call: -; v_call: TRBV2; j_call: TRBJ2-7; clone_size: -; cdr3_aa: ASSENRAGYEQY
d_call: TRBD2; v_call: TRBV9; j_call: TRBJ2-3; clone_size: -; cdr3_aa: ASSVEGTSGADTQY
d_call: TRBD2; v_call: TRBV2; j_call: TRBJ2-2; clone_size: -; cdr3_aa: ASRASGNTGELF
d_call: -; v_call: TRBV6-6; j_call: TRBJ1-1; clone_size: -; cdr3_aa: ASSYRTGNTEAF
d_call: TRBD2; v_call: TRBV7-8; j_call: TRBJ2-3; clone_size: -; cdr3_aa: ASSKGTSGSTDTQY
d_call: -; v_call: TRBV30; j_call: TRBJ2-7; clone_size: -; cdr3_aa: AWSVSAGDEQY
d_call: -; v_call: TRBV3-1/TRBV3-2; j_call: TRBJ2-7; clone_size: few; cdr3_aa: ASSQDDLLAGQKYEQY
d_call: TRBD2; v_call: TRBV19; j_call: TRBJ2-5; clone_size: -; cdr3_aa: ASSTDPRLAGFQETQY
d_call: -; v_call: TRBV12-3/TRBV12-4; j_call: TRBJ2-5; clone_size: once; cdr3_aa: ASSFTSGETQY
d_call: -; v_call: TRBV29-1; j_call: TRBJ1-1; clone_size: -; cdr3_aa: SATGHLNTEAF
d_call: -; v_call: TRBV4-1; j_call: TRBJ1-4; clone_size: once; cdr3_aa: ASSQEPLGQLGEKLF
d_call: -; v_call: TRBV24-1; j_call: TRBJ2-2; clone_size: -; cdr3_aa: ATSGLVNTGELF
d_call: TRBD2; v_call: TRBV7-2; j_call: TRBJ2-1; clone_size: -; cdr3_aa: ASSSGTSAPEQF
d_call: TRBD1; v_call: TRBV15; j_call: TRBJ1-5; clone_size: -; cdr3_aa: ATSRVSGQGDQPQH
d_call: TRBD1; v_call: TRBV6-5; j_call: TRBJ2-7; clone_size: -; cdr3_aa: ASIPDDRGPYEQY
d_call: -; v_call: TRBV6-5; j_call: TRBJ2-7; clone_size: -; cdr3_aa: ASSPTLAAYEQY
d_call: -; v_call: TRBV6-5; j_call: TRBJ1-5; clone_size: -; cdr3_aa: ASSYNRVVQPQH
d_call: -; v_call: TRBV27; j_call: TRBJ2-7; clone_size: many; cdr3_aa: ASSKSPAYEQY
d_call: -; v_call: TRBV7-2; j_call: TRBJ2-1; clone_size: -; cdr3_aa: ASSYSGLGSYNEQF
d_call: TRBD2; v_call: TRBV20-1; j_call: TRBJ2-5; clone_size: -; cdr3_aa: SASSGGTQETQY
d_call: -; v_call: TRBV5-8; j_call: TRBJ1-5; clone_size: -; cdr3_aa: ASMMTGPQH
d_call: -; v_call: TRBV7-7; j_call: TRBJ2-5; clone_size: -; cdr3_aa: ASSRGRGGETQY
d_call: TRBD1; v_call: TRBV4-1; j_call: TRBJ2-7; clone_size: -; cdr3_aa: ASSLPRTGRKDYEQY
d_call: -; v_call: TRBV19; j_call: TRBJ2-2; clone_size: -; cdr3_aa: ASSRVAGSTTGELF